This entry is about one T cell receptor beta chain. The sample comes from a study of T cell changes during pregnancy in multiple sclerosis. The table came from immunoSEQ multiplex PCR; TCRdb's copy has only in-frame clones and leaves some out. The table lists approximately 100,000 clones, around 90% of them singletons. CDR3 length: 14 residues. Germline assignment: CDR1 LNHNV and CDR2 YYDKDF (reference sequence). J was trimmed by 6 bases and V by 7 bases; bases with no gene match: 7. This chain joins TRBV15 and TRBJ2-1; TRBD2 aligns across 9 bases. The receptor comes from a female donor with multiple sclerosis, enrolled in a pregnancy study. This sample comprised peripheral blood, obtained in the second trimester of pregnancy. In DNA form, the CDR3 reads TGTGCCACCAACCTTCTAGCGGGAACCAATGAGCAGTTCTTC. Amino acid sequence: CATNLLAGTNEQFF.